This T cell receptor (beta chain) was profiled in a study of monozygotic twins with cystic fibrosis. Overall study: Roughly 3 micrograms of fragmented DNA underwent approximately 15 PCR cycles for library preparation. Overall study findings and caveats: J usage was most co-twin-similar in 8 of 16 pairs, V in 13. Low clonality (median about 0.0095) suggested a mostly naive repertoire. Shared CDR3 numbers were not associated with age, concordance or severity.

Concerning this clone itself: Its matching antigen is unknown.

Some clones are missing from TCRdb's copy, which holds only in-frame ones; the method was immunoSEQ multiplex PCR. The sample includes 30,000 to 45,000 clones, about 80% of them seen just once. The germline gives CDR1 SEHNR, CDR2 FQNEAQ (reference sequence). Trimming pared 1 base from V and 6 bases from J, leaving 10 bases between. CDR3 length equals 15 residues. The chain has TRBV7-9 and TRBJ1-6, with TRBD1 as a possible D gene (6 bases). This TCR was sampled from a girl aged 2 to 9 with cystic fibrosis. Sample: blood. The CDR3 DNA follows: TGTGCCAGCAGCTTAGTGGTAGGGGGTAATTCACCCCTCCACTTT. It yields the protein CASSLVVGGNSPLHF.